Shown below are 15 T cell receptor beta chains from a single sample sequenced in a study of blood T cell repertoires in COVID-19. The protocol was immunoSEQ multiplex PCR, while the TCRdb copy is restricted to in-frame clones and leaves out a portion. The sample yields around 300,000 clones, about 88% seen once. Material for sequencing was PBMCs or T cells enriched from blood (not recorded which). These TCRs come from a woman in her forties or fifties who had recovered from COVID-19.

V and J are TRBV5-4 and TRBJ1-2, with no clear D. The germline CDR1 and CDR2 sequences are SGHNT and YYREEE (reference sequence). The CDR3 spans 15 residues. The ends were cut back, 0 bases at V and 4 bases at J, with 13 bases in the middle. The CDR3 coding sequence is TGTGCCAGCAGCTTGGCCTCCAGTTTGTTCTATGGCTACACCTTC. Amino acids: CASSLASSLFYGYTF.

The rearrangement joins TRBV6-5 to TRBJ2-7; maybe TRBD2 (5 bases). The CDR3 contains 13 residues. The V gene lost 5 bases and the J gene lost 3 bases, with 11 bases spanning the gap. Germline V gene sequence: CDR1 MNHEY, CDR2 SVGAGI. The CDR3, as DNA: TGTGCCAGCAGTACCGGGAAGAACTACGAGCAGTACTTC. Translated: CASSTGKNYEQYF.

This clone was counted once. J is TRBJ2-3 and V is TRBV28; 11 bases line up with TRBD1. J gave up 3 bases and V 4 bases, and 9 bases lay outside the gene matches. Germline values: CDR1 MDHEN, CDR2 SYDVKM. The CDR3 covers 17 residues. The CDR3 coding sequence is TGTGCCAGCAGTTCAAACCCTGGGACAGGGGGAACAGATACGCAGTATTTT. Translated, it gives CASSSNPGTGGTDTQYF.

This chain links TRBV28 with TRBJ1-1; 7 nucleotides line up with TRBD1. From germline, CDR1 is MDHEN and CDR2 SYDVKM. The CDR3 is 15 residues long. J gave up 5 bases and V 5 bases, and 11 bases lay outside the gene matches. In DNA, the CDR3 is TGTGCCAGCAGTGAAGCGACAGGGCGACGGACTGAAGCTTTCTTT. This codes for CASSEATGRRTEAFF.

The chain has TRBV7-8 and TRBJ1-5; possible D gene TRBD1, 5 bases. The CDR3 covers 14 residues. V lost 4 bases and J 2 bases, leaving 9 bases between the germline ends. CDR1 and CDR2 from the germline V gene are SGHVS and FQNEAQ. The chain's CDR3 is CASSSGGGNQPQHF. CDR3 coding DNA: TGTGCCAGCAGCTCCGGGGGTGGCAATCAGCCCCAGCATTTT.

J is TRBJ2-2 and V is TRBV12-3 or TRBV12-4; possible D gene TRBD1, 5 bases. Between the trimmed V and J ends, which lost 7 bases and 0 bases, there was a span of 6 bases. The CDR3 runs 13 residues. The CDR3 region has the DNA TGTGCCAGCAAAGGGGCGAACACCGGGGAGCTGTTTTTT. Translating gives CASKGANTGELFF.

V is TRBV2 and J is TRBJ2-1, with D perhaps matching TRBD2 (6 bases). Deletions cut 3 bases from V and 0 bases from J, with 9 bases between. From germline, CDR1 is SNHLY and CDR2 FYNNEI. The CDR3 consists of 15 residues. The CDR3 loop is CASSEGGLSYNEQFF. As DNA, the CDR3 is TGTGCCAGCAGTGAGGGGGGTCTCTCCTACAATGAGCAGTTCTTC. Together with reference TRBV2 and TRBJ2-1, the CDR3 gives the full variable domain: EPEVTQTPSHQVTQMGQEVILRCVPISNHLYFYWYRQILGQKVEFLVSFYNNEISEKSEIFDDQFSVERPDGSNFTLKIRSTKLEDSAMYFCASSEGGLSYNEQFFGPGTRLTVL.

This clone occurred once. This sequence joins TRBV28 and TRBJ1-5; the D is unclear. The CDR3 sequence is 15 residues long. V was pared by 5 bases and J by 7 bases, with 18 bases between. Germline loops: CDR1 MDHEN, CDR2 SYDVKM. DNA for the CDR3: TGTGCCAGCAGTGTGTTACACGGGAGGCAGCAGCCCCAGCATTTT. Protein: CASSVLHGRQQPQHF.

The chain employs TRBV30 and TRBJ1-5, with D maybe TRBD1 (5 bases). Trimming pared 6 bases from V and 5 bases from J, leaving 14 bases between. Germline lookup yields CDR1 GTSNPN and CDR2 SVGIG (reference sequence). This CDR3 has 13 amino acids. This CDR3 is CACNAGWHQPQHF. CDR3 DNA: TGTGCCTGCAATGCAGGGTGGCATCAGCCCCAGCATTTT. The full variable domain, rest sourced from reference TRBV30 and TRBJ1-5, is SQTIHQWPATLVQPVGSPLSLECTVEGTSNPNLYWYRQAAGRGLQLLFYSVGIGQISSEVPQNLSASRPQDRQFILSSKKLLLSDSGFYLCACNAGWHQPQHFGDGTRLSIL.

V is TRBV5-1 and J is TRBJ1-1; D gene ambiguous. V lost 1 base and J 2 bases, leaving 3 bases between the germline ends. CDR1 and CDR2 (germline): SGHRS, YFSETQ. CDR3 length: 12 residues. The CDR3 here is CASSLSNTEAFF. The DNA of the CDR3 is TGCGCCAGCAGCTTGAGCAACACTGAAGCTTTCTTT.

The count of this clone is one. The chain joins TRBV7-9 to TRBJ2-2; TRBD1 matches at 11 bases. Germline lookup yields CDR1 SEHNR and CDR2 FQNEAQ (reference sequence). The CDR3 covers 16 residues. V lost 2 bases, J lost 3 bases, and 2 bases stayed unmatched. The CDR3 sequence is CASSLPGQGDTGELFF. CDR3 coding DNA: TGTGCCAGCAGCTTACCGGGACAGGGGGACACCGGGGAGCTGTTTTTT.

This clone appeared a single time. This rearrangement joins TRBV3-1 (or the pseudogene TRBV3-2) to TRBJ2-5; 7 positions agree with TRBD2. The germline gives CDR1 LGHDT, CDR2 YNNKEL (reference sequence). Trimming at V came to 4 bases and at J to 4 bases, leaving 15 bases not matched to a gene. The CDR3 has 17 amino acids. Here the CDR3 reads CASSPGGAGREGETQYF. For the CDR3, the DNA is TGTGCCAGCAGCCCCGGGGGAGCGGGAAGGGAGGGAGAGACCCAGTACTTC.

V usage is TRBV7-9 and J usage is TRBJ2-1; 8 positions agree with TRBD2. The V and J ends lost 4 bases and 0 bases, in that order; junction bases with no gene match: 5. Germline assignment: CDR1 SEHNR and CDR2 FQNEAQ (reference sequence). The CDR3 has 16 residues. CDR3 sequence reads: CASSSGTSGSYNEQFF. The CDR3 coding sequence is TGTGCCAGCAGCTCCGGTACTAGCGGCTCCTACAATGAGCAGTTCTTC.

The chain carries TRBV13 and TRBJ1-6; 7 nucleotides agree with TRBD1. The CDR3 covers 14 residues. Germline V CDR1 and CDR2: PRHDT, FYEKMQ (reference sequence). Trimming removed 0 bases from V and 10 bases from J; junction bases left unmatched: 3. The CDR3 is CASSLGPGGSPLHF. The CDR3 DNA sequence: TGTGCCAGCAGCTTAGGTCCAGGGGGATCACCCCTCCACTTT.

The V gene is TRBV11-2, the J gene TRBJ2-1; the match to TRBD2 covers 8 bases. CDR1 is SGHAT, CDR2 FQNNGV, per germline. After removal of 10 bases from V and 1 base from J, the junction contained 3 bases not matched to a gene. The length of the CDR3 is 13 residues. CDR3 DNA: TGTGCCACGGGAGGGCCATCCTACAATGAGCAGTTCTTC. Translating gives CATGGPSYNEQFF. Using reference TRBV11-2 and TRBJ2-1 for the parts outside the CDR3, the full variable domain is EAGVAQSPRYKIIEKRQSVAFWCNPISGHATLYWYQQILGQGPKLLIQFQNNGVVDDSQLPKDRFSAERLKGVDSTLKIQPAKLEDSAVYLCATGGPSYNEQFFGPGTRLTVL.